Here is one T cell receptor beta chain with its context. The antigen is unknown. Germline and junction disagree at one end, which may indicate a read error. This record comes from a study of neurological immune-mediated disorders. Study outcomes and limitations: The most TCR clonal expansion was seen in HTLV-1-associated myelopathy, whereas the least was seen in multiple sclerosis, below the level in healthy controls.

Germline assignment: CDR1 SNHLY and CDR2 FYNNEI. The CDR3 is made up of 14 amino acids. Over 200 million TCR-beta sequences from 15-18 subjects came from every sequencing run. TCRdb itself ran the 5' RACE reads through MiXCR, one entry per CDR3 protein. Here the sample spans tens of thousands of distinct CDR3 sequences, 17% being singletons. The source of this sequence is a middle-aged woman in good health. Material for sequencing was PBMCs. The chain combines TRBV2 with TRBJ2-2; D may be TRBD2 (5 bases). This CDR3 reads CASTRVSNTGEMFF. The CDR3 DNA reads TGTGCCAGCACCCGAGTGTCGAACACCGGGGAGATGTTTTTT.